These 7 T cell receptor beta chains were all obtained from the same sample, sequenced in a study of blood T cell repertoires in COVID-19. Assay used: immunoSEQ multiplex PCR; TCRdb lists only in-frame clones, some missing. The sample comprises 40,000 or so clones, roughly 89% of which are singletons, and about a fifth rests with the top ten. The material sequenced was peripheral blood. The source of these receptors is a middle-aged man with active COVID-19.

The V and J genes are TRBV5-1 and TRBJ2-7, with D possibly matching TRBD1 (6 bases). Trimming pared 0 bases from V and 2 bases from J, leaving 12 bases between. Germline values: CDR1 SGHRS, CDR2 YFSETQ. This CDR3 comprises 15 residues. The CDR3 nucleotides read TGCGCCAGCAGCTTGGACAGGGTCGGGCCCTACGAGCAGTACTTC. The encoded protein is CASSLDRVGPYEQYF.

The chain uses TRBV12-3 or TRBV12-4 and TRBJ1-4; D is ambiguous. V gave up 3 bases and J gave up 5 bases, with 7 bases separating them. The CDR3 is made up of 13 amino acids. In DNA form, the CDR3 reads TGTGCCAGCAGTTTTACCGGGAATGAAAAACTGTTTTTT. Amino acid sequence: CASSFTGNEKLFF.

The rearrangement links TRBV28 to TRBJ2-7; TRBD1 matches at 8 bases. The CDR3 is 15 residues long. Germline V lookup: CDR1 MDHEN, CDR2 SYDVKM. V lost 4 bases, J lost 9 bases, and 14 bases stayed unmatched. The CDR3 loop is CASSYDRTGSWAQYF. CDR3 nucleotide sequence: TGTGCCAGCAGTTATGATAGGACAGGGAGTTGGGCGCAGTACTTC.

V gene TRBV11-2 combines with J gene TRBJ2-7, with 7 bases lining up with TRBD2. V was clipped by 5 bases and J by 0 bases; unmatched bases: 7. CDR1 is SGHAT, CDR2 FQNNGV, per germline. CDR3 length: 15 amino acids. As DNA, the CDR3 is TGTGCCAGCAGCCCGCGGGAGACCCACTCCTACGAGCAGTACTTC. Protein: CASSPRETHSYEQYF.

This clone was seen once. The chain has TRBV7-9 and TRBJ1-3; D uncertain. Germline assignment: CDR1 SEHNR and CDR2 FQNEAQ (reference sequence). The CDR3 has 12 amino acids. Trimming pared 4 bases from V and 7 bases from J, leaving 8 bases between. CDR3 DNA: TGTGCCAGCAGCTCTTCGGAGAACACCATATATTTT. This gives the protein CASSSSENTIYF.

Only a few counts were recorded for this clone. The rearrangement links TRBV6-5 to TRBJ2-7; 10 bases map to TRBD2. Germline CDR1 reads MNHEY; CDR2 reads SVGAGI. This CDR3 has 15 amino acids. With V trimmed by 7 bases and J by 0 bases, 6 bases remained unmatched. The CDR3 region is CASTLAGAISYEQYF. CDR3 coding DNA: TGTGCCAGCACCCTAGCGGGAGCCATCTCCTACGAGCAGTACTTC.

The chain has TRBV18 and TRBJ2-1; perhaps TRBD1 as D (6 bases). The CDR3 spans 14 residues. Germline CDR1 KGHSH, CDR2 LQKENI. V was trimmed by 5 bases and J by 5 bases, leaving 13 bases between them. Here the CDR3 reads CASSSSGTNNEQFF. The DNA of the CDR3 is TGTGCCAGCTCAAGCTCCGGGACAAACAATGAGCAGTTCTTC.